The 9 T cell receptor beta chains below were found in one sample sequenced in a study of shared clonotypes between healthy human individuals. Libraries were prepared by immunoSEQ multiplex PCR; TCRdb keeps only in-frame clonotypes and omits some of them. The sample carries millions of clones, about 95% recorded once. CD45RO-negative, CCR7-positively selected cells formed the naive CD8 fraction, excluding terminally differentiated effector memory CD45RA+ cells. The material sequenced was naive CD8+ T cells sorted from blood. The receptors here all came from a man between 18 and 35 years old in good health.

The chain carries TRBV13 and TRBJ2-5; 7 positions match TRBD1. With 6 bases clipped from V and 5 bases from J, the junction kept 15 bases outside the gene matches. The CDR3 loop spans 16 amino acids. From germline, CDR1 is PRHDT and CDR2 FYEKMQ (reference sequence). CDR3 nucleotides: TGTGCCAGCAGGTTACAGAGAACAGGGGCACGGGAGACCCAGTACTTC. Protein sequence: CASRLQRTGARETQYF. Based on the CDR3 plus reference TRBV13 and TRBJ2-5, the full variable domain is AAGVIQSPRHLIKEKRETATLKCYPIPRHDTVYWYQQGPGQDPQFLISFYEKMQSDKGSIPDRFSAQQFSDYHSELNMSSLELGDSALYFCASRLQRTGARETQYFGPGTRLLVL.

V is TRBV5-1 and J is TRBJ2-3; possibly TRBD2 for D (5 bases). The germline V and J ends were trimmed by 0 bases and 1 base, with 12 bases remaining between them. CDR1 and CDR2 from the germline V gene are SGHRS and YFSETQ. This CDR3 contains 16 residues. In DNA, the CDR3 is TGCGCCAGCAGCTTGGGAGGGTCGAGGGGCACAGATACGCAGTATTTT. It yields the protein CASSLGGSRGTDTQYF.

The V and J genes are TRBV4-2 and TRBJ2-5; D uncertain. Germline V lookup: CDR1 LGHNA, CDR2 YNFKEQ. V shed 4 bases and J shed 5 bases, with 11 bases lying between them. The CDR3 is 13 residues long. The CDR3 DNA reads as TGTGCCAGCAGCCCCCGACTGGGTGAGACCCAGTACTTC. It specifies CASSPRLGETQYF.

The chain is built from TRBV9 and TRBJ2-7; D perhaps matches TRBD1 (5 bases). The V and J ends lost 0 bases and 0 bases respectively, with 7 bases between them. The CDR3 length is 14 residues. The germline V gene has CDR1 SGDLS and CDR2 YYNGEE. CDR3 in DNA: TGTGCCAGCAGCGTAGCCAGGGCCTCCTACGAGCAGTACTTC. Translated, it gives CASSVARASYEQYF.

V and J are TRBV29-1 and TRBJ1-1; tentative D call: TRBD1 (6 bases). The CDR3 spans 10 residues. CDR1 is SQVTM and CDR2 is ANQGSEA in the germline V gene. Between the trimmed V and J ends, which lost 4 bases and 10 bases, there was a span of 10 bases. DNA for the CDR3: TGCAGCGTTGGGGGGCAGGGAGCTTTCTTT. It codes for CSVGGQGAFF. Full variable domain (rest looked up from reference TRBV29-1 and TRBJ1-1): SAVISQKPSRDICQRGTSLTIQCQVDSQVTMMFWYRQQPGQSLTLIATANQGSEATYESGFVIDKFPISRPNLTFSTLTVSNMSPEDSSIYLCSVGGQGAFFGQGTRLTVV.

The chain is built from TRBV18 and TRBJ2-7, with TRBD1 as a possible D gene (6 bases). Between the trimmed V and J ends, which lost 4 bases and 2 bases, there was a span of 12 bases. Germline values: CDR1 KGHSH, CDR2 LQKENI. The CDR3 loop spans 14 amino acids. The CDR3 protein is CASSLPDSTYEQYF. The CDR3 bases are TGTGCCAGCTCACTCCCGGACAGTACCTACGAGCAGTACTTC.

The V and J genes are TRBV30 and TRBJ2-7, with a tentative D call TRBD1 (6 bases). This CDR3 spans 13 amino acids. CDR1 is GTSNPN and CDR2 is SVGIG in the germline V gene (reference sequence). The V and J ends lost 4 bases and 5 bases respectively, with 15 bases between them. The CDR3, as DNA: TGTGCCTGGATCTCCGGGACAAACGACGAGCAGTACTTC. This codes for CAWISGTNDEQYF.

The chain recombines TRBV7-2 with TRBJ2-7; no clear D gene. The CDR3 extends over 15 amino acids. Germline V gene sequence: CDR1 SGHTA, CDR2 FQGNSA. The germline V and J ends were trimmed by 4 bases and 0 bases, with 13 bases remaining between them. The CDR3 reads CASSSPRSPSYEQYF. DNA of the CDR3: TGTGCCAGCAGCTCCCCGAGGAGTCCCTCCTACGAGCAGTACTTC.

The chain carries TRBV11-2 and TRBJ2-1; 14 positions match TRBD2. V trimming: 1 base; J trimming: 12 bases; junction bases outside the gene matches: 11. Per the germline V gene, CDR1 is SGHAT and CDR2 is FQNNGV. This CDR3 spans 17 amino acids. The CDR3 spells CASSLGIETSGGVAQFF. The CDR3 bases are TGTGCCAGCAGCTTAGGAATAGAGACTAGCGGGGGGGTCGCGCAGTTCTTC.